This record concerns one TCR beta chain sequence. CDR1 and CDR2 from the germline V gene are SGHRS and YFSETQ. The CDR3 runs to 12 residues. V was cut by 4 bases and J by 5 bases, with 9 bases left in between. The sample comes from a study of T cell repertoires in ileal Crohn's disease. Libraries were prepared by immunoSEQ multiplex PCR; TCRdb keeps only in-frame clonotypes and omits some of them. The table includes roughly 62,000 clones, 85% to 90% detected once. Time point of the sample: neoterminal ileum biopsy at postoperative endoscopy, about 6 months after surgery. Sequenced: ileal tissue. The sequence was obtained from an adult with Crohn's disease. The V and J genes are TRBV5-1 and TRBJ2-5, with D perhaps TRBD2 (5 bases). CDR3 nucleotides: TGCGCCAGCAGCGGACTGGGGGAGACCCAGTACTTC. Its translation is CASSGLGETQYF.